The rows below give T cell receptor beta chains drawn from one sample of a study of T cell responses to AZD1222 COVID-19 vaccine. Assay used: immunoSEQ multiplex PCR; TCRdb lists only in-frame clones, some missing. The sample shows 80,000 or so clones, approximately 90% of them seen only once. The specimen was peripheral blood, collected on day 0 of MenACWY control vaccination. These receptors all stem from an adult in good health. CDR3s include the opening cysteine and the closing phenylalanine or tryptophan. Rows may omit the clone size; those that give it use once, few, many or a size class.

clone size: -; V gene: TRBV12-1; J gene: TRBJ2-5; CDR3 protein: CASSLMTSGSGETQYF
clone size: -; V gene: TRBV27; J gene: TRBJ1-1; CDR3 protein: CASRSRQHTEAFF
clone size: -; V gene: TRBV23-1; J gene: TRBJ1-5; CDR3 protein: CASNNPQGCPHNSNQPQHF
clone size: -; V gene: TRBV6-2/TRBV6-3; J gene: TRBJ1-5; CDR3 protein: CASSSFGLVDQPQHF
clone size: once; V gene: TRBV19; J gene: TRBJ1-5; CDR3 protein: CASSIQGSNQPQHF
clone size: once; V gene: TRBV27; J gene: TRBJ2-5; CDR3 protein: CASSSPGSGEETQYF
clone size: once; V gene: TRBV5-1; J gene: TRBJ2-5; CDR3 protein: CASSPVRGTQYF
clone size: -; V gene: TRBV15; J gene: TRBJ2-2; CDR3 protein: CATSSGGRMTGELFF
clone size: -; V gene: TRBV5-5; J gene: TRBJ2-5; CDR3 protein: CASSLQAGPQETQYF
clone size: -; V gene: TRBV10-3; J gene: TRBJ2-1; CDR3 protein: CAIRSGGSYNEQFF
clone size: once; V gene: TRBV4-1; J gene: TRBJ1-1; CDR3 protein: CATREQGSSEAFF
clone size: -; V gene: TRBV5-1; J gene: TRBJ2-3; CDR3 protein: CASSRGLATDTQYF
clone size: -; V gene: TRBV10-1; J gene: TRBJ2-1; CDR3 protein: CASSGSVAGGYTDEQFF
clone size: once; V gene: TRBV6-6; J gene: TRBJ2-1; CDR3 protein: CASSPTEGWNEQFF
clone size: -; V gene: TRBV6-5; J gene: TRBJ1-1; CDR3 protein: CASSYSQAGNTEAFF
clone size: -; V gene: TRBV7-2; J gene: TRBJ1-2; CDR3 protein: CASSIRQGGGYGYTF
clone size: -; V gene: TRBV29-1; J gene: TRBJ2-1; CDR3 protein: CSSGAQLENEQFF
clone size: -; V gene: TRBV9; J gene: TRBJ2-3; CDR3 protein: CASSVGGGLDTQYF
clone size: -; V gene: TRBV27; J gene: TRBJ1-1; CDR3 protein: CASSPAGRDTEAFF
clone size: -; V gene: TRBV5-6; J gene: TRBJ2-7; CDR3 protein: CASSKGRTGSPYEQYF
clone size: -; V gene: TRBV28; J gene: TRBJ1-1; CDR3 protein: CASPPGAMGNTEAFF
clone size: many; V gene: TRBV6-5; J gene: TRBJ1-3; CDR3 protein: CASSLLQGSGNTIYF
clone size: few; V gene: TRBV29-1; J gene: TRBJ1-1; CDR3 protein: CSAILGDMNTEAFF
clone size: -; V gene: TRBV12-3/TRBV12-4; J gene: TRBJ1-5; CDR3 protein: CASSFKGAGSQHF
clone size: -; V gene: TRBV19; J gene: TRBJ2-6; CDR3 protein: CASSEQGSGANVLTF
clone size: medium-sized; V gene: TRBV18; J gene: TRBJ2-5; CDR3 protein: CASSPVDEETQYF
clone size: -; V gene: TRBV6-5; J gene: TRBJ1-2; CDR3 protein: CASRTGSGGYTF
clone size: -; V gene: TRBV30; J gene: TRBJ2-3; CDR3 protein: CAWNVGGGDTQYF
clone size: -; V gene: TRBV7-2; J gene: TRBJ1-3; CDR3 protein: CASSLAGVTGNTIYF
clone size: -; V gene: TRBV29-1; J gene: TRBJ2-1; CDR3 protein: CSVERSGGGSGNNEQFF
clone size: -; V gene: TRBV28; J gene: TRBJ1-3; CDR3 protein: CASSIGNGNTIYF
clone size: -; V gene: TRBV27; J gene: TRBJ1-6; CDR3 protein: CASSPDRANSPLHF
clone size: few; V gene: TRBV2; J gene: TRBJ1-1; CDR3 protein: CASSEVPNTEAFF
clone size: few; V gene: TRBV18; J gene: TRBJ1-4; CDR3 protein: CASSPFGLGNEKLFF
clone size: -; V gene: TRBV6-1; J gene: TRBJ2-7; CDR3 protein: CASRSGYEQYF
clone size: once; V gene: TRBV10-3; J gene: TRBJ2-2; CDR3 protein: CAISDRTGASGELFF
clone size: -; V gene: TRBV3-1/TRBV3-2; J gene: TRBJ2-7; CDR3 protein: CASSQRGQSYEQYF
clone size: -; V gene: TRBV30; J gene: TRBJ1-1; CDR3 protein: CAWSVRGKDTEAFF
clone size: -; V gene: TRBV3-1/TRBV3-2; J gene: TRBJ2-7; CDR3 protein: CASSRVRGAYEQYF
clone size: -; V gene: TRBV7-9; J gene: TRBJ2-2; CDR3 protein: CASSGLAGGTGELFF
clone size: -; V gene: TRBV2; J gene: TRBJ1-1; CDR3 protein: CASFTRLNTEAFF
clone size: -; V gene: TRBV3-1/TRBV3-2; J gene: TRBJ1-1; CDR3 protein: CASSQDQDHTEAFF
clone size: -; V gene: TRBV14; J gene: TRBJ2-1; CDR3 protein: CASSQDVQDRQFF
clone size: -; V gene: TRBV4-3; J gene: TRBJ2-7; CDR3 protein: CASSPKEEREQYF
clone size: -; V gene: TRBV24-1; J gene: TRBJ2-1; CDR3 protein: CATSGGGQDEQFF
clone size: -; V gene: TRBV28; J gene: TRBJ2-3; CDR3 protein: CASSFLGAWGSTDTQYF
clone size: -; V gene: TRBV30; J gene: TRBJ1-4; CDR3 protein: CAWKGYNEKLFF
clone size: once; V gene: TRBV7-9; J gene: TRBJ1-1; CDR3 protein: CASSLSGTGNTEAFF
clone size: -; V gene: TRBV6-2/TRBV6-3; J gene: TRBJ2-2; CDR3 protein: CASSYEGVGRTGELFF
clone size: -; V gene: TRBV7-9; J gene: TRBJ2-1; CDR3 protein: CASSLELSGSIDEQFF
clone size: -; V gene: TRBV18; J gene: TRBJ2-1; CDR3 protein: CASSPSIATNNEQFF